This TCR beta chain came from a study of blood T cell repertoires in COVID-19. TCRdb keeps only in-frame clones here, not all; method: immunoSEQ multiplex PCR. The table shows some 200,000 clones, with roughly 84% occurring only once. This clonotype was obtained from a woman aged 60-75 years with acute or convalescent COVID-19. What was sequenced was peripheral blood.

The CDR3 nucleotides are TGTGCCAGCAGTCGTAAGATTCGAGAGGCAATAGATACGCAGTATTTT. It yields the protein CASSRKIREAIDTQYF. The chain carries TRBV11-2 and TRBJ2-3; the D is unclear. Trimming cost V 6 bases and J 5 bases, with 21 bases left between them. The germline V gene encodes CDR1 SGHAT and CDR2 FQNNGV. The CDR3 extends over 16 amino acids.